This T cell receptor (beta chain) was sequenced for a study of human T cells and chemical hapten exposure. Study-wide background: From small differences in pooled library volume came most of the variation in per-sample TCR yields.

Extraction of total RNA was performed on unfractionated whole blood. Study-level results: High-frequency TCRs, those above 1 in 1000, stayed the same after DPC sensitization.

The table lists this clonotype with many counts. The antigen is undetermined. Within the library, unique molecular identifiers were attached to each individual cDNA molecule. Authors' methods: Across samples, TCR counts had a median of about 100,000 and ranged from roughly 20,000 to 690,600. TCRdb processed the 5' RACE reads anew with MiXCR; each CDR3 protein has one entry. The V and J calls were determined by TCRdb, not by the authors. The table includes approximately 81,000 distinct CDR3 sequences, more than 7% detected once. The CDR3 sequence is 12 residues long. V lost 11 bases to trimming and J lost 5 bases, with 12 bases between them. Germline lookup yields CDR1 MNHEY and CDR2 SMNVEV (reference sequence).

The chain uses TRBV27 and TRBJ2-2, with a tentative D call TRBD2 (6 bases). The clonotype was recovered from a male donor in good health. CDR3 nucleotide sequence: TGTGCCTCTTGGGCGGGGACCGGGGAGCTGTTTTTT. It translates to CASWAGTGELFF.